A selection of T cell receptor beta chains follows, all from one sample in a study of blood T cell repertoires in COVID-19. Sequencing was performed with immunoSEQ multiplex PCR; in TCRdb, only in-frame clones are kept and a portion is missing. The sample holds approximately 150,000 clones; over 70% are singletons and the top ten take roughly a tenth. The sequenced material came from peripheral blood. These receptors all stem from a man aged 55 to 70 with active or convalescent COVID-19. Both conserved end residues are part of each CDR3. The order of the fields is D gene, clone size, J gene, V gene, CDR3 protein, CDR3 DNA. D genes are given only for firm matches. Size tells how often a clone was seen (once, few, many) or the class of an expanded clone, and some rows leave it out.

>-|few|TRBJ1-5|TRBV3-1/TRBV3-2
CASSQGRGGNQPQHF
TGTGCCAGCAGCCAAGGACGAGGCGGCAATCAGCCCCAGCATTTT
>-|-|TRBJ1-2|TRBV4-1
CASSQDWAGRVWGYTF
TGCGCCAGCAGCCAAGATTGGGCAGGGAGGGTCTGGGGCTACACCTTC
>-|-|TRBJ2-2|TRBV5-1
CASSFRGSGGELFF
TGCGCCAGCAGCTTCAGGGGTTCGGGCGGGGAGCTGTTTTTT
>-|-|TRBJ2-6|TRBV19
CASSRQGSGANVLTF
TGTGCCAGTAGTAGGCAGGGTTCTGGGGCCAACGTCCTGACTTTC
>TRBD1|-|TRBJ1-2|TRBV20-1
CSASGTGGEGNYGYTF
TGCAGTGCTAGTGGGACAGGGGGTGAAGGGAACTATGGCTACACCTTC
>TRBD2|-|TRBJ2-1|TRBV28
CASSLNGRGFF
TGTGCCAGCAGTTTGAATGGGAGGGGGTTCTTC
>-|-|TRBJ1-5|TRBV28
CASTWGGTGQPQHF
TGTGCCAGCACCTGGGGGGGAACGGGGCAGCCCCAGCATTTT
>-|-|TRBJ2-2|TRBV9
CASSVDRGANTGELFF
TGTGCCAGCAGCGTAGATCGCGGAGCCAACACCGGGGAGCTGTTTTTT
>-|-|TRBJ1-4|TRBV14
CASSQARTVPLEKLFF
TGTGCCAGCAGCCAAGCAAGGACAGTTCCGCTGGAAAAACTGTTTTTT
>-|-|TRBJ1-1|TRBV30
CAGYRLNTEAFF
TGTGCCGGATACAGGCTGAACACTGAAGCTTTCTTT
>-|once|TRBJ2-7|TRBV10-3
CAISDAGREQYF
TGTGCCATCAGTGATGCGGGGCGTGAGCAGTACTTC